The present T cell receptor (beta chain) was sequenced within a study of human T cells and chemical hapten exposure. At least ten counts were recorded for this clonotype. Stated time point: pre-sensitization, week 0. Regarding treatment: therapeutic diphenylcyclopropenone sensitization with weekly scalp DPC. Participating donors were patients with alopecia, aged 18 to 70 years, considered appropriate candidates for DPC. TCRdb processed the RACE reads anew with MiXCR; each CDR3 protein has one entry. The top ten clones hold about 8.2% of a sample with approximately 370,000 distinct CDR3 sequences, 5% to 6.5% of them seen once. The CDR3 is 16 residues long. Germline lookup yields CDR1 MGHRA and CDR2 YSYEKL. The V gene lost 0 bases and the J gene lost 3 bases, with 11 bases spanning the gap.

Source: whole blood, taken in connection with sensitization to the hapten diphenylcyclopropenone (DPC). The J gene is TRBJ1-4, the V gene TRBV4-1; TRBD1 is a possible D gene (5 bases). This clonotype was sampled from a woman aged 18-30 years with alopecia areata. Some clones in this sample may be carry-over from other donors' samples. DNA of the CDR3: TGCGCCAGCAGCCAAGATTTGGGGCTGGCTAATGAAAAACTGTTTTTT. Translated, it gives CASSQDLGLANEKLFF.